These T cell receptor beta chains were read from a single sample in a study of T cell responses to AZD1222 COVID-19 vaccine. Method: immunoSEQ multiplex PCR; TCRdb's copy keeps in-frame clones and lacks some. The sample carries around 100,000 clones, roughly 87% recorded once. The source was peripheral blood, collected on day 0 of AZD1222 vaccination. These receptors came from an adult in good health. Both conserved end residues are part of each CDR3. The order of the fields is V gene, J gene, clone size, D gene, CDR3 protein, CDR3 DNA. A D gene is named only where the DNA matches it firmly. Clone size, where shown, is once, few, many, or a class for clones that have expanded.

TRBV11-3	TRBJ2-1	.	TRBD2	CASSSGTSWDEQFF	TGTGCCAGCAGCTCGGGGACTAGCTGGGATGAGCAGTTCTTC
TRBV28	TRBJ1-5	.	.	CASSSLMTAPVQHF	TGTGCCAGCAGTTCCTTAATGACAGCACCCGTCCAGCATTTT
TRBV6-5	TRBJ1-2	.	.	CASRETGSLYGYTF	TGTGCCAGCCGAGAAACAGGGAGCCTCTATGGCTACACCTTC
TRBV28	TRBJ2-2	.	.	CASSLLVRAGELFF	TGTGCCAGCAGTCTTCTAGTCCGAGCCGGGGAGCTGTTTTTT
TRBV2	TRBJ1-2	.	TRBD1	CASRRGQENYGYTF	TGTGCCAGCAGGAGAGGACAGGAGAATTATGGCTACACCTTC
TRBV29-1	TRBJ2-1	.	.	CSVQPGGDEQFF	TGCAGCGTCCAGCCGGGTGGGGATGAGCAGTTCTTC
TRBV30	TRBJ1-2	.	TRBD1	CAWKGGQDYGYTF	TGTGCCTGGAAAGGCGGACAGGACTATGGCTACACCTTC
TRBV7-8	TRBJ2-2	.	.	CASTPSGGRNMGELFF	TGTGCCAGCACTCCATCAGGAGGGAGGAACATGGGGGAGCTGTTTTTT
TRBV5-1	TRBJ2-3	.	.	CASSSGPTKSTDTQYF	TGCGCCAGCAGCTCCGGACCGACGAAGAGCACAGATACGCAGTATTTT
TRBV19	TRBJ1-1	.	.	CASIPSFSGFTEAFF	TGTGCCAGTATCCCCTCATTTTCGGGGTTCACTGAAGCTTTCTTT
TRBV3-1/TRBV3-2	TRBJ1-2	once	.	CASSQDSWGNYGYTF	TGTGCCAGCAGCCAAGATTCATGGGGTAACTATGGCTACACCTTC
TRBV11-2	TRBJ1-4	.	.	CASSLEVSLTNEKLFF	TGTGCCAGCAGCTTAGAGGTCAGCCTAACTAATGAAAAACTGTTTTTT
TRBV7-9	TRBJ2-1	.	.	CASSLALGASRTIDEQFF	TGTGCCAGCAGCTTAGCGTTAGGGGCTAGCCGCACAATCGATGAGCAGTTCTTC
TRBV7-3	TRBJ1-5	once	.	CASSSDRNQPQHF	TGTGCCAGCAGCTCGGACAGAAATCAGCCCCAGCATTTT
TRBV2	TRBJ1-2	.	.	CASSEGQSYGYTF	TGTGCCAGCAGTGAAGGACAGTCCTATGGCTACACCTTC
TRBV27	TRBJ2-7	.	.	CASSLGGLEQYF	TGTGCCAGCAGTTTAGGGGGACTCGAGCAGTACTTC